One TCR beta chain is described in this entry. Its antigen is as yet unknown. Documented time point: blood 2 weeks post-SBRT. As for treatment: 15 Gy SBRT to primary tumor, nephrectomy 4 weeks later. Some clones are missing from TCRdb's copy, which holds only in-frame ones; the method was immunoSEQ multiplex PCR. The top ten hold approximately 13% of the sample, which has about 150,000 clones, approximately 90% seen once. The data belong to a study of radiation and T cells in renal cell carcinoma. This CDR3 contains 12 residues. The germline V gene encodes CDR1 SQVTM and CDR2 ANQGSEA. The V end lost 4 bases, the J end lost 8 bases, and 14 bases lay between the germline ends. General study findings and limits: Baseline intratumoral clonotype presence is unknown without pretreatment biopsies.

The sequenced sample was blood, obtained from a patient whose treatment included radiotherapy and nephrectomy. The V and J genes are TRBV29-1 and TRBJ1-2; maybe TRBD1 (5 bases). The receptor's source is a woman between 50 and 59 years old with renal cell carcinoma. CDR3 protein: CSVGDHFAGYTF. The CDR3 DNA reads TGCAGCGTTGGGGACCACTTCGCGGGCTACACCTTC.